The next 31 T cell receptor beta chains were all read from a single sample in a study of T cell responses to AZD1222 COVID-19 vaccine. Libraries were prepared by immunoSEQ multiplex PCR; TCRdb keeps only in-frame clonotypes and omits some of them. This table holds 150,000 to 200,000 clones, 90% to 95% found once. Sample: peripheral blood, taken 28 days after the second AZD1222 dose. Receptors were obtained from an adult who received the AZD1222 COVID-19 vaccine.

The V call is TRBV19, the J call TRBJ1-2; 9 bases are shared with TRBD1. V shed 0 bases and J 7 bases; nucleotides not matched to a gene: 12. CDR1 and CDR2 from the germline V gene are LNHDA and SQIVND (reference sequence). This CDR3 spans 17 amino acids. The CDR3 loop is CASSIDRTGVRSGGYTF. The CDR3 DNA reads TGTGCCAGTAGTATAGATCGGACAGGGGTTAGATCTGGTGGCTACACCTTC.

The V gene is TRBV2, the J gene TRBJ1-6; 9 bases match TRBD1. J lost 7 bases, V lost 5 bases, and 3 bases had no gene match. Germline V lookup: CDR1 SNHLY, CDR2 FYNNEI. The CDR3 contains 14 residues. CDR3 in DNA: TGTGCCAGCAGTACCGGGACAGGGAATTCACCCCTCCACTTT. This gives the protein CASSTGTGNSPLHF.

The rearrangement links TRBV15 to TRBJ2-1; D unresolved. The CDR3 is 11 residues long. V lost 0 bases and J 10 bases, leaving 4 bases between the germline ends. Looked up from germline, CDR1 is LNHNV and CDR2 is YYDKDF (reference sequence). CDR3 sequence (DNA): TGTGCCACCAGCAGAGATGCCGAGCAGTTCTTC. Translated, it gives CATSRDAEQFF.

V is TRBV7-2 and J is TRBJ1-5; D uncertain. Looked up from germline, CDR1 is SGHTA and CDR2 is FQGNSA. V lost 4 bases and J 2 bases, leaving 6 bases between the germline ends. The CDR3 has 13 residues. CDR3 sequence: CASSSRGNQPQHF. The CDR3 bases are TGTGCCAGCAGCTCCCGAGGCAATCAGCCCCAGCATTTT.

The chain has TRBV30 and TRBJ1-2; D is ambiguous. Germline lookup yields CDR1 GTSNPN and CDR2 SVGIG (reference sequence). This CDR3 is 11 amino acids long. Trimming pared 3 bases from V and 4 bases from J, leaving 6 bases between. The CDR3 DNA reads TGTGCCTGGAGCGAAGGCTATGGCTACACCTTC. The encoded protein is CAWSEGYGYTF.

This clone was picked up a small number of times. This chain joins TRBV6-5 and TRBJ2-3; no clear D. V shed 10 bases and J shed 0 bases, with 14 bases lying between them. The germline V gene has CDR1 MNHEY and CDR2 SVGAGI. This CDR3 spans 14 amino acids. For the CDR3, the DNA is TGTGCCACCTCCCCCCCGGGTAGCACAGATACGCAGTATTTT. It is translated as CATSPPGSTDTQYF.

CDR3 bases: TGCAGCGTTGAAGAGCCAGGGCTGAAGTCCGAGCAGTACTTC. Protein product: CSVEEPGLKSEQYF. This chain joins TRBV29-1 and TRBJ2-7; weak D call: TRBD1 (5 bases). Germline values: CDR1 SQVTM, CDR2 ANQGSEA. The V and J ends lost 0 bases and 6 bases respectively, with 15 bases between them. This CDR3 spans 14 amino acids.

The chain carries TRBV6-5 and TRBJ1-2; tentative D call: TRBD1 (5 bases). V was pared by 5 bases and J by 0 bases, with 10 bases between. The CDR3 sequence is 14 residues long. Germline V gene lookup returns CDR1 MNHEY and CDR2 SVGAGI. This chain's CDR3 is CASSPQVANYGYTF. DNA of the CDR3: TGTGCCAGCAGTCCACAGGTAGCTAACTATGGCTACACCTTC.

This rearrangement joins TRBV5-1 to TRBJ1-2; D uncertain. CDR1 is SGHRS, CDR2 YFSETQ, per germline. There are 12 residues in the CDR3. Deletions cut 4 bases from V and 4 bases from J, with 8 bases between. Written as DNA, the CDR3 is TGCGCCAGCAGCCCTAGGCTCTATGGCTACACCTTC. It is translated as CASSPRLYGYTF.

This clone was recorded only once. In DNA form, the CDR3 reads TGTGCCACCCTCGGGACTTCGGGCGAGCAGTACTTC. This gives the protein CATLGTSGEQYF. The chain recombines TRBV6-5 with TRBJ2-7; the D gene is possibly TRBD2 (6 bases). Germline assignment: CDR1 MNHEY and CDR2 SVGAGI. Trimming took off 10 bases at V and 6 bases at J, with 16 bases between the two ends. There are 12 residues in the CDR3.

In this sample, this clone turned up once. V and J are TRBV4-1 and TRBJ1-1; no reliable D call. CDR1 and CDR2 (germline): MGHRA, YSYEKL. V gave up 0 bases and J gave up 3 bases, with 5 bases separating them. The CDR3 has 13 amino acids. The CDR3 loop is CASSQDYDTEAFF. For the CDR3, the DNA is TGCGCCAGCAGCCAAGACTACGACACTGAAGCTTTCTTT.

CDR3 protein: CASGGSYEQYF. CDR3 nucleotides: TGTGCCAGCGGAGGGTCCTACGAGCAGTACTTC. The chain carries TRBV2 and TRBJ2-7; maybe TRBD2 (6 bases). Trimming removed 8 bases from V and 1 base from J, with 6 bases in between. Germline CDR1 reads SNHLY; CDR2 reads FYNNEI. This CDR3 contains 11 residues.

This chain joins TRBV27 and TRBJ1-5; TRBD1 matches at 7 bases. The germline V gene encodes CDR1 MNHEY and CDR2 SMNVEV (reference sequence). Unmatched junction bases numbered 5, after V lost 7 bases and J lost 5 bases. The CDR3 loop spans 13 amino acids. CDR3: CASKGRGYQPQHF. In DNA, the CDR3 is TGTGCCAGCAAGGGCAGGGGGTATCAGCCCCAGCATTTT.

This chain joins TRBV18 and TRBJ1-2; D gene uncertain. V lost 0 bases and J lost 8, with 10 bases in between. The germline V gene encodes CDR1 KGHSH and CDR2 LQKENI. The CDR3 sequence is 13 residues long. The CDR3 protein is CASSPPAGVGYTF. The CDR3 DNA is TGTGCCAGCTCACCACCGGCAGGTGTCGGCTACACCTTC.

The chain has TRBV18 and TRBJ1-1, with no clear D. From germline, CDR1 is KGHSH and CDR2 LQKENI. The CDR3 loop spans 15 amino acids. V was clipped by 3 bases and J by 1 base, with 12 bases between them. The CDR3 coding sequence is TGTGCCAGCTCACCGCGTCCCTTGGGGAACACTGAAGCTTTCTTT. This sequence encodes CASSPRPLGNTEAFF.

CDR3 protein: CASSYQRGGAETQYF. CDR3 DNA: TGTGCCAGCAGTTACCAGCGGGGGGGCGCTGAGACCCAGTACTTC. This chain connects TRBV6-5 to TRBJ2-5; TRBD2 matches at 10 bases. V was clipped by 2 bases and J by 5 bases; unmatched bases: 5. This CDR3 comprises 15 residues. Germline V lookup: CDR1 MNHEY, CDR2 SVGAGI.

V and J are TRBV19 and TRBJ1-6; tentatively, D is TRBD1 (5 bases). V was pared by 3 bases and J by 5 bases, with 11 bases between. CDR1 and CDR2 from the germline V gene are LNHDA and SQIVND (reference sequence). This CDR3 has 15 residues. The CDR3 region has the DNA TGTGCCAGTAGTATGGCGGGGCGTGATAATTCACCCCTCCACTTT. It encodes CASSMAGRDNSPLHF.

This chain joins TRBV19 and TRBJ2-4; D may be TRBD1 (6 bases). Germline V gene sequence: CDR1 LNHDA, CDR2 SQIVND (reference sequence). This CDR3 is 17 amino acids long. V shed 8 bases and J shed 1 base, with 21 bases lying between them. CDR3: CASSNPPGHQAKNIQYF. In nucleotides, the CDR3 is TGTGCCAGTTCTAACCCACCGGGACACCAGGCCAAAAACATTCAGTACTTC.

V gene TRBV7-6 combines with J gene TRBJ1-6, with a weak D call TRBD1 (5 bases). V lost 5 bases and J 7 bases, leaving 9 bases between the germline ends. CDR1 is SGHVS and CDR2 is FNYEAQ in the germline V gene. The CDR3 has 13 amino acids. This CDR3 reads CASSTDTNSPLHF. The CDR3 bases are TGTGCCAGCAGCACGGACACAAATTCACCCCTCCACTTT.

The chain couples TRBV5-4 to TRBJ1-2; unclear D gene. There are 13 residues in the CDR3. V was pared by 0 bases and J by 6 bases, with 9 bases between. CDR1 is SGHNT and CDR2 is YYREEE in the germline V gene (reference sequence). The CDR3 sequence: CASSLDGIHGYTF. CDR3 sequence (DNA): TGTGCCAGCAGCTTGGATGGGATCCATGGCTACACCTTC.

This rearrangement joins TRBV7-2 to TRBJ2-2; 9 bases map to TRBD2. The CDR3 is 16 amino acids. V gave up 1 base and J gave up 6 bases; unmatched junction bases: 6. Germline assignment: CDR1 SGHTA and CDR2 FQGNSA. CDR3 amino acids: CASSLVGLAGSGELFF. In nucleotides, the CDR3 is TGTGCCAGCAGCTTAGTAGGGCTAGCGGGGTCCGGGGAGCTGTTTTTT.

V usage is TRBV6-5 and J usage is TRBJ2-7; tentative D call: TRBD2 (5 bases). CDR3 length equals 14 residues. Germline assignment: CDR1 MNHEY and CDR2 SVGAGI. V lost 0 bases to trimming and J lost 4 bases, with 10 bases between them. The CDR3 nucleotides are TGTGCCAGCAGTTACTCGGGAGCTCTATACGAGCAGTACTTC. Translating gives CASSYSGALYEQYF.

This clone was counted between two and nine times. The chain uses TRBV7-9 and TRBJ2-7, with D tentatively TRBD1 (6 bases). The CDR3 covers 14 residues. Germline CDR1 is SEHNR and CDR2 is FQNEAQ (reference sequence). The V gene lost 7 bases and the J gene lost 0 bases, with 13 bases spanning the gap. The CDR3 here is CASTTGQSSYEQYF. As DNA, the CDR3 is TGTGCCAGCACCACCGGACAGAGCTCCTACGAGCAGTACTTC.

This clone was counted once. The V call is TRBV7-9, the J call TRBJ1-4; no firm D call. CDR3 length: 14 residues. V lost 1 base and J 0 bases, leaving 3 bases between the germline ends. Germline values: CDR1 SEHNR, CDR2 FQNEAQ (reference sequence). CDR3 nucleotides: TGTGCCAGCAGCTTAGGCACAACTAATGAAAAACTGTTTTTT. Translated: CASSLGTTNEKLFF.

The rearrangement links TRBV7-3 to TRBJ1-6; a weak D match, TRBD1 (5 bases). The CDR3 runs to 14 residues. The ends were cut back, 2 bases at V and 7 bases at J, with 9 bases in the middle. Germline assignment: CDR1 SGHTA and CDR2 FQGTGA. The CDR3 sequence is CASSLSRTNSPLHF. The CDR3 DNA reads as TGTGCCAGCAGCTTATCCCGGACAAATTCACCCCTCCACTTT.

The chain recombines TRBV7-2 with TRBJ1-1, with no clear D. There are 13 residues in the CDR3. V lost 2 bases and J lost 1, with 5 bases in between. Germline CDR1 is SGHTA and CDR2 is FQGNSA. The CDR3 protein is CASSLRQNTEAFF. The DNA for the CDR3 is TGTGCCAGCAGCTTAAGGCAGAACACTGAAGCTTTCTTT.

CDR3 region: CSASSPGQVFRGTEAFF. CDR3 coding DNA: TGCAGTGCTAGTTCTCCGGGACAGGTCTTCAGGGGCACTGAAGCTTTCTTT. The chain joins TRBV20-1 to TRBJ1-1; TRBD1 matches at 8 bases. This CDR3 spans 17 amino acids. Germline V lookup: CDR1 DFQATT, CDR2 SNEGSKA (reference sequence). J lost 4 bases, V lost 3 bases, and 16 bases had no gene match.

The V gene is TRBV2, the J gene TRBJ1-2; D ambiguous. The CDR3 is 15 amino acids. Germline CDR1 reads SNHLY; CDR2 reads FYNNEI. V lost 1 base and J 4 bases, leaving 13 bases between the germline ends. CDR3 protein: CASSEVRVGVYGYTF. Written as DNA, the CDR3 is TGTGCCAGCAGTGAAGTGCGGGTAGGCGTCTATGGCTACACCTTC.

The gene calls are TRBV11-3 and TRBJ2-1; 7 bases match TRBD2. After removal of 2 bases from V and 3 bases from J, the junction contained 4 bases not matched to a gene. Germline CDR1 is SGHNT and CDR2 is YENEEA. CDR3 length equals 15 residues. CDR3 in DNA: TGTGCCAGCAGCTTAAGCCTAGCGGACTACAATGAGCAGTTCTTC. Protein: CASSLSLADYNEQFF.

The CDR3 protein is CASSYTNNEQFF. DNA for the CDR3: TGTGCCAGCAGCTACACCAACAATGAGCAGTTCTTC. This chain joins TRBV12-3 or TRBV12-4 and TRBJ2-1; D not certain. This CDR3 comprises 12 residues. The germline V and J ends were trimmed by 6 bases and 5 bases, with 8 bases remaining between them.

The rearrangement links TRBV18 to TRBJ1-3, with D tentatively TRBD1 (6 bases). CDR3 size: 16 residues. Between the trimmed V and J ends, which lost 1 base and 4 bases, there was a span of 14 bases. Per the germline V gene, CDR1 is KGHSH and CDR2 is LQKENI. The CDR3 loop is CASSPQRGDKGNTIYF. The CDR3 DNA sequence: TGTGCCAGCTCACCACAGCGAGGGGACAAAGGAAACACCATATATTTT.